The 27 T cell receptor beta chains below come from one sample, sequenced in a study of identical twins. TCRdb itself ran the 5' RACE reads through MiXCR, one entry per CDR3 protein. The sample shows approximately 410,000 distinct CDR3 sequences, roughly 20% of them seen only once. Sequencing was done on a sample of naive T cells sorted from blood. The receptors derive from a middle-aged man in good health.

This clonotype was detected ten times or more. This rearrangement joins TRBV7-2 to TRBJ1-2; D not resolved. Germline lookup yields CDR1 SGHTA and CDR2 FQGNSA. Trimming cost V 7 bases and J 1 base, with 10 bases left between them. The CDR3 covers 13 residues. The CDR3 nucleotides read TGTGCCAGCACCGGGTCGATTAACTATGGCTACACCTTC. This gives the protein CASTGSINYGYTF.

This sequence joins TRBV5-1 and TRBJ1-2; D not resolved. Trimming removed 0 bases from V and 8 bases from J, with 17 bases in between. The CDR3 sequence is 15 residues long. Germline V gives CDR1 SGHRS, CDR2 YFSETQ. The CDR3 is CASSLDPDGPRGYTF. As DNA, the CDR3 is TGCGCCAGCAGCTTGGACCCGGACGGCCCTAGAGGCTACACCTTC. The whole variable domain, filled in from reference TRBV5-1 and TRBJ1-2, reads KAGVTQTPRYLIKTRGQQVTLSCSPISGHRSVSWYQQTPGQGLQFLFEYFSETQRNKGNFPGRFSGRQFSNSRSEMNVSTLELGDSALYLCASSLDPDGPRGYTFGSGTRLTVV.

This clonotype was seen ten or more times. The chain links TRBV6-2 or TRBV6-3 to TRBJ2-2; unclear D gene. Trimming shortened V by 2 bases and J by 4 bases, and 17 bases separated the two germline ends. The CDR3 loop spans 17 amino acids. Germline CDR1 and CDR2: MNHEY and SVGEGT. In DNA form, the CDR3 reads TGTGCCAGCAGTTACCCGGTGACGGGCTCGATCACCGGGGAGCTGTTTTTT. Amino acids: CASSYPVTGSITGELFF.

This clonotype came up a few times. The chain uses TRBV20-1 and TRBJ1-1; TRBD1 might be the D (5 bases). Trimming took off 6 bases at V and 0 bases at J, with 17 bases between the two ends. The CDR3 loop spans 15 amino acids. The germline V gene encodes CDR1 DFQATT and CDR2 SNEGSKA (reference sequence). CDR3 amino acids: CSASRAGPLNTEAFF. For the CDR3, the DNA is TGCAGTGCCAGTCGGGCAGGGCCTTTGAACACTGAAGCTTTCTTT.

The chain combines TRBV12-3 or TRBV12-4 with TRBJ2-1; TRBD1 agrees at 8 bases. The length of the CDR3 is 16 residues. V trimming: 5 bases; J trimming: 6 bases; junction bases outside the gene matches: 12. CDR3 in amino acids: CASSRRGRGLVNEQFF. CDR3 sequence (DNA): TGTGCCAGCAGTAGACGGGGCAGGGGGCTCGTCAATGAGCAGTTCTTC.

A few counts support this clonotype. The rearrangement uses TRBV6-2 or TRBV6-3 and TRBJ2-3; TRBD1 aligns across 9 bases. V lost 5 bases, J lost 4 bases, and 10 bases stayed unmatched. This CDR3 spans 16 amino acids. CDR1 and CDR2 (germline): MNHEY, SVGEGT. CDR3 sequence: CASSARPGTGSDTQYF. The DNA for the CDR3 is TGTGCCAGCAGTGCCCGACCCGGGACAGGGTCAGATACGCAGTATTTT.

Of note for this clonotype: A junction end diverges from the germline sequence, so it may reflect a read error. The J gene is TRBJ2-5, the V gene TRBV5-1; TRBD2 matches 10 bases. The germline V gene encodes CDR1 SGHRS and CDR2 YFSETQ. The CDR3 spans 17 residues. DNA for the CDR3: TGCGCCAGCACTCCGCTTCCCGTACTAGCGGGGAAAGAGTCCCAGTACTTC. Translated: CASTPLPVLAGKESQYF.

In this sample, this clonotype turned up a few times. The V gene is TRBV15, the J gene TRBJ1-1; TRBD1 agrees at 11 bases. This CDR3 is 14 amino acids long. Unmatched junction bases numbered 3, after V lost 5 bases and J lost 4 bases. Per germline, CDR1 LNHNV and CDR2 YYDKDF (reference sequence). CDR3 region: CATSGTGGFTEAFF. CDR3 nucleotides: TGTGCCACCAGCGGGACAGGGGGTTTCACTGAAGCTTTCTTT.

This clonotype has a handful of counts. The chain is built from TRBV10-3 and TRBJ2-3; possible D gene TRBD2, 6 bases. This CDR3 is 15 amino acids long. V was cut by 7 bases and J by 0 bases, with 14 bases left in between. Germline V gene sequence: CDR1 ENHRY, CDR2 SYGVKD. The CDR3 spells CAIKSGETSTDTQYF. CDR3 DNA: TGTGCCATCAAGTCGGGGGAAACTAGCACAGATACGCAGTATTTT.

A few counts support this clonotype. This chain joins TRBV29-1 and TRBJ2-7; D is unclear. Germline lookup yields CDR1 SQVTM and CDR2 ANQGSEA. This CDR3 is built from 12 residues. Trimming removed 3 bases from V and 2 bases from J, with 8 bases in between. The CDR3 nucleotides read TGCAGCGTTGAGTTGGTTGCCTACGAGCAGTACTTC. It codes for CSVELVAYEQYF.

This clonotype has only a few counts. This chain uses TRBV4-2 with TRBJ2-7; D uncertain. Trimming cost V 0 bases and J 0 bases, with 12 bases left between them. CDR3 length: 16 residues. CDR1 LGHNA and CDR2 YNFKEQ come from the germline V gene. The CDR3 reads CASSQDLLRSSYEQYF. CDR3 in DNA: TGTGCCAGCAGCCAAGATCTGCTCAGGAGCTCCTACGAGCAGTACTTC.

A few counts support this clonotype. The chain is built from TRBV27 and TRBJ2-1; D ambiguous. This CDR3 region has 15 residues. Germline CDR1 MNHEY, CDR2 SMNVEV (reference sequence). Trimming left V 5 bases short and J 0 bases short, with 11 bases between. CDR3 protein: CASSVTESSYNEQFF. The DNA for the CDR3 is TGTGCCAGCAGTGTAACTGAGAGCTCCTACAATGAGCAGTTCTTC.

This clonotype was detected many times. The V gene is TRBV24-1, the J gene TRBJ1-2, with D hard to call. The CDR3 covers 12 residues. Trimming took off 9 bases at V and 2 bases at J, with 9 bases between the two ends. Germline CDR1 and CDR2: KGHDR and SFDVKD. CDR3 sequence: CATADGNYGYTF. The CDR3 DNA reads as TGTGCCACCGCCGACGGGAACTATGGCTACACCTTC.

Many counts were recorded for this clonotype. The chain carries TRBV29-1 and TRBJ2-1; the D is unclear. The CDR3 is made up of 10 amino acids. With 7 bases removed from V and 8 bases from J, the gap between germline ends came to 9 bases. The germline gives CDR1 SQVTM, CDR2 ANQGSEA. CDR3 sequence reads: CSGGAHEQFF. CDR3 DNA: TGCAGCGGTGGTGCCCATGAGCAGTTCTTC.

This chain joins TRBV5-1 and TRBJ2-7; D may be TRBD2 (5 bases). V lost 4 bases and J lost 3, with 14 bases in between. The CDR3 runs to 14 residues. Germline assignment: CDR1 SGHRS and CDR2 YFSETQ. CDR3 region: CASSVTSGSYEQYF. The CDR3 region has the DNA TGCGCCAGCAGCGTCACGTCGGGGAGCTACGAGCAGTACTTC. Drawing the rest from reference TRBV5-1 and TRBJ2-7, the complete variable domain is KAGVTQTPRYLIKTRGQQVTLSCSPISGHRSVSWYQQTPGQGLQFLFEYFSETQRNKGNFPGRFSGRQFSNSRSEMNVSTLELGDSALYLCASSVTSGSYEQYFGPGTRLTVT.

The rearrangement joins TRBV6-2 or TRBV6-3 to TRBJ2-1; possible D gene TRBD1, 5 bases. Per the germline V gene, CDR1 is MNHEY and CDR2 is SVGEGT. Deletions cut 6 bases from V and 4 bases from J, with 16 bases between. There are 15 residues in the CDR3. CDR3 nucleotides: TGTGCCAGCAGCCCAGGGCGCCTAAGGTACAATGAGCAGTTCTTC. It translates to CASSPGRLRYNEQFF.

The genes are TRBV9 and TRBJ2-5; D may be TRBD2 (7 bases). The CDR3 contains 15 residues. CDR1 is SGDLS, CDR2 YYNGEE, per germline. The V and J ends lost 3 bases and 5 bases respectively, with 17 bases between them. The CDR3 sequence: CASSAPRGAVETQYF. CDR3 nucleotide sequence: TGTGCCAGCAGCGCCCCCCGGGGGGCGGTGGAGACCCAGTACTTC.

The rearrangement joins TRBV4-1 to TRBJ1-2; 12 bases fit TRBD1. Germline V gene data show CDR1 as MGHRA and CDR2 as YSYEKL. The CDR3 is made up of 15 amino acids. Trimming removed 0 bases from V and 7 bases from J; junction bases left unmatched: 3. Written as DNA, the CDR3 is TGCGCCAGCAGCCAAGATCCGGGACAGGGGGCTGGCTACACCTTC. Its protein product is CASSQDPGQGAGYTF.

This clonotype has a handful of counts. The V and J genes are TRBV20-1 and TRBJ2-5; 7 nucleotides line up with TRBD1. This CDR3 contains 14 residues. The germline V gene has CDR1 DFQATT and CDR2 SNEGSKA (reference sequence). V lost 6 bases, J lost 2 bases, and 9 bases stayed unmatched. The CDR3 bases are TGCAGTGCGATCTGGACAGGCACACAAGAGACCCAGTACTTC. It codes for CSAIWTGTQETQYF.

This clonotype came up a few times. This chain connects TRBV5-1 to TRBJ2-5, with TRBD2 matching over 8 bases. The CDR3 has 15 amino acids. The V gene end was trimmed by 0 bases and the J gene end by 2 bases; junction bases not matched to a gene: 3. CDR1 is SGHRS, CDR2 YFSETQ, per germline. The DNA of the CDR3 is TGCGCCAGCAGCTTGGCCCCGGGGGGGCAAGAGACCCAGTACTTC. Translated: CASSLAPGGQETQYF.

As for this clonotype: A much larger clonotype is one base distant, so this may be a read error. The V call is TRBV29-1, the J call TRBJ1-1; no clear D. Germline V gives CDR1 SQVTM, CDR2 ANQGSEA. V was pared by 1 base and J by 4 bases, with 13 bases between. The CDR3 is made up of 14 amino acids. The CDR3 DNA follows: TGCAGCGTTGAAGGGGAACCCCCGACCACTGAAGCTTTCTTT. Protein sequence: CSVEGEPPTTEAFF.

This clonotype was observed a handful of times. V is TRBV20-1 and J is TRBJ1-6, with a tentative D call TRBD1 (5 bases). V was pared by 6 bases and J by 6 bases, with 15 bases between. The CDR3 is 14 amino acids. In germline, CDR1 is DFQATT, CDR2 SNEGSKA (reference sequence). The CDR3 DNA reads as TGCAGTGCGGAGCGGGACTATCGTAATTCACCCCTCCACTTT. Translation: CSAERDYRNSPLHF.

This clonotype was detected a few times. This chain connects TRBV10-3 to TRBJ1-6; 7 positions match TRBD1. Germline-derived CDR1 and CDR2 are ENHRY and SYGVKD. The CDR3 has 14 amino acids. The junction had 7 bases not matched to a gene; V was cut back by 6 bases and J by 8 bases. This CDR3 reads CAISAGTVDSPLHF. The CDR3 DNA reads as TGTGCCATCAGCGCCGGGACAGTCGATTCACCCCTCCACTTT.

At least ten counts were recorded for this clonotype. The V gene is TRBV4-3, the J gene TRBJ2-3; D not resolved. The length of the CDR3 is 15 residues. The V end was cut by 0 bases, the J end by 6 bases, with 13 bases between. Germline values: CDR1 LGHNA, CDR2 YSLEER. CDR3 nucleotides: TGCGCCAGCAGCCAAGAATCGGGTTGGCAGGATACGCAGTATTTT. Translated, it gives CASSQESGWQDTQYF.

This chain connects TRBV6-2 or TRBV6-3 to TRBJ2-5; possible D gene TRBD1, 6 bases. V dropped 6 bases and J dropped 3 bases, with 11 bases sitting between them. The CDR3 extends over 13 amino acids. The germline gives CDR1 MNHEY, CDR2 SVGEGT. In nucleotides, the CDR3 is TGTGCCAGCAGAGGGACATCCGAAGAGACCCAGTACTTC. This sequence encodes CASRGTSEETQYF.

This clonotype was recorded at least ten times. The rearrangement links TRBV6-5 to TRBJ2-3, with 12 bases fitting TRBD2. Germline assignment: CDR1 MNHEY and CDR2 SVGAGI. Unmatched junction bases numbered 5, after V lost 2 bases and J lost 5 bases. The CDR3 runs 16 residues. The CDR3 sequence is CASSYPSGGAKDTQYF. CDR3 sequence (DNA): TGTGCCAGCAGTTACCCTAGCGGGGGGGCAAAAGATACGCAGTATTTT.

This clonotype was recorded many times. The V call is TRBV6-2 or TRBV6-3, the J call TRBJ2-7; D is undetermined. The CDR3 sequence is 12 residues long. V was trimmed by 4 bases and J by 0 bases, leaving 4 bases between them. Germline V gene lookup returns CDR1 MNHEY and CDR2 SVGEGT. CDR3 sequence (DNA): TGTGCCAGCAGTTTCAACTCCTACGAGCAGTACTTC. Its translation is CASSFNSYEQYF.